This entry features one TCR beta chain sequence. Antigen unknown. V lost 7 bases and J 2 bases, leaving 13 bases between the germline ends. This CDR3 spans 14 amino acids. From germline, CDR1 is SGHTA and CDR2 FQGNSA. The sample originates from a study of blood T cells in healthy people across ages. The sample providers were healthy Caucasian people from Russia, aged roughly 6 to 95. The use of a sample-barcoded 5' primer and a J-beta primer mix characterized a second PCR of about 6 to 11 cycles. MiXCR, applied by TCRdb to the 5' RACE reads, yields one record per CDR3 protein. This sample carries fewer than 2,000,000 distinct CDR3 sequences, about two fifths of them seen once, and the ten largest clones take approximately 22%. Study results and limitations: A roughly linear age-dependent decrease characterized TCR beta diversity per million T cells.

V usage is TRBV7-2 and J usage is TRBJ2-3; the D gene could be TRBD1 or TRBD2 (5 bases each). The TCR originated in a human donor in good health. Sequencing was done on a sample of blood. The CDR3 loop is CASTLGTNTDTQYF. The CDR3 nucleotides are TGTGCCAGCACTCTGGGGACGAACACAGATACGCAGTATTTT. The entire variable domain, with the rest obtained from reference TRBV7-2 and TRBJ2-3, is as follows: GAGVSQSPSNKVTEKGKDVELRCDPISGHTALYWYRQSLGQGLEFLIYFQGNSAPDKSGLPSDRFSAERTGGSVSTLTIQRTQQEDSAVYLCASTLGTNTDTQYFGPGTRLTVL.